These 32 T cell receptor beta chains were all obtained from the same sample, sequenced in a study of CD8+ T cells in alopecia areata. In each case, RNA was isolated and then reverse transcribed into cDNA as the sequencing template. Some clones are missing from TCRdb's copy, which holds only in-frame ones; the method was immunoSEQ multiplex PCR. The sample contains about 140,000 clones, 55% of which appear only once. Sequenced: CD4+ T cells sorted from blood. These receptors all stem from a human donor in good health.

This clone came up a few times. The chain employs TRBV7-6 and TRBJ2-1; TRBD2 is a possible D gene (6 bases). The CDR3 spans 13 residues. Trimming removed 10 bases from V and 10 bases from J, with 20 bases in between. The germline gives CDR1 SGHVS, CDR2 FNYEAQ. The CDR3 bases are TGTGCCACCGCGGGGCTGGGTGGGGGAGAGCAGTTCTTC. Translated: CATAGLGGGEQFF.

This clone was detected a few times. V gene TRBV4-2 combines with J gene TRBJ2-1; D is possibly TRBD2 (5 bases). Trimming shortened V by 1 base and J by 8 bases, and 15 bases separated the two germline ends. The CDR3 consists of 15 residues. Looked up from germline, CDR1 is LGHNA and CDR2 is YNFKEQ. CDR3 bases: TGTGCCAGCAGCCAAGGTCTGCGGAGGCAGGATGAGCAGTTCTTC. It encodes CASSQGLRRQDEQFF.

The chain joins TRBV15 to TRBJ2-5; D uncertain. The CDR3 length is 14 residues. Trimming took 0 bases from V and 5 from J, leaving 10 bases between them. CDR1 and CDR2 from the germline V gene are LNHNV and YYDKDF (reference sequence). The CDR3 loop reads CATSRDLLLETQYF. The CDR3 bases are TGTGCCACCAGCAGAGATCTTTTGCTGGAGACCCAGTACTTC. Supplemented by reference TRBV15 and TRBJ2-5, the full variable domain reads DAMVIQNPRYQVTQFGKPVTLSCSQTLNHNVMYWYQQKSSQAPKLLFHYYDKDFNNEADTPDNFQSRRPNTSFCFLDIRSPGLGDTAMYLCATSRDLLLETQYFGPGTRLLVL.

This chain uses TRBV5-1 with TRBJ2-1, with 12 bases aligning to TRBD1. CDR1 is SGHRS, CDR2 YFSETQ, per germline. V lost 4 bases to trimming and J lost 6 bases; unmatched junction nucleotides: 5. The CDR3 extends over 15 amino acids. The CDR3: CASSRDRGQVNEQFF. CDR3 nucleotides: TGCGCCAGCAGCCGGGACAGGGGGCAGGTCAATGAGCAGTTCTTC.

The V call is TRBV11-2, the J call TRBJ2-2; 9 positions agree with TRBD1. J lost 3 bases, V lost 5 bases, and 16 bases had no gene match. The CDR3 is 19 amino acids. The germline V gene encodes CDR1 SGHAT and CDR2 FQNNGV. Here the CDR3 DNA reads TGTGCCAGCAGCCCCCTGTGGGGCCGGACAGGGGTGGACACCGGGGAGCTGTTTTTT. This translates into CASSPLWGRTGVDTGELFF. The full variable domain, completed using reference TRBV11-2 and TRBJ2-2, is EAGVAQSPRYKIIEKRQSVAFWCNPISGHATLYWYQQILGQGPKLLIQFQNNGVVDDSQLPKDRFSAERLKGVDSTLKIQPAKLEDSAVYLCASSPLWGRTGVDTGELFFGEGSRLTVL.

This clone was found a few times. The V and J genes are TRBV29-1 and TRBJ2-1; TRBD2 matches 7 bases. The J segment lost 3 bases and the V segment lost 4 bases, leaving 3 bases of the junction unmatched. The CDR3 sequence is 13 residues long. Germline V CDR1 and CDR2: SQVTM, ANQGSEA. CDR3 residues: CSVVKRGYNEQFF. In DNA form, the CDR3 reads TGCAGCGTTGTTAAGCGGGGCTACAATGAGCAGTTCTTC.

In its sample, this clone was seen a few times. This specimen includes other DNA sequences encoding the same CDR3. This sequence joins TRBV5-1 and TRBJ2-1; 8 bases fit TRBD1. V gave up 0 bases and J gave up 3 bases; unmatched junction bases: 2. Germline loops: CDR1 SGHRS, CDR2 YFSETQ. CDR3 length: 15 amino acids. This CDR3 reads CASSLGTGNYNEQFF. Here the CDR3 DNA reads TGCGCCAGCAGCTTGGGGACAGGGAACTACAATGAGCAGTTCTTC.

This chain uses TRBV28 with TRBJ2-7; D gene ambiguous. The V end lost 6 bases, the J end lost 0 bases, and 6 bases lay between the germline ends. The CDR3 runs 12 residues. Germline assignment: CDR1 MDHEN and CDR2 SYDVKM. In DNA, the CDR3 is TGTGCCAGCAGCTCTAGCTCCTACGAGCAGTACTTC. Translated, it gives CASSSSSYEQYF.

This chain links TRBV2 with TRBJ1-5; TRBD1 matches 8 bases. This CDR3 is built from 14 residues. V shed 7 bases and J 2 bases; nucleotides not matched to a gene: 4. Germline CDR1 SNHLY, CDR2 FYNNEI. For the CDR3, the DNA is TGTGCCAGCATTCCGGACAGGGGCAATCAGCCCCAGCATTTT. Translating it yields CASIPDRGNQPQHF.

The chain employs TRBV27 and TRBJ1-2; the match to TRBD1 covers 7 bases. Germline CDR1 reads MNHEY; CDR2 reads SMNVEV (reference sequence). The J segment lost 6 bases and the V segment lost 5 bases, leaving 6 bases of the junction unmatched. CDR3 length equals 13 residues. CDR3 bases: TGTGCCAGCAGTCCGAGGGGGCGGGATGGCTACACCTTC. This codes for CASSPRGRDGYTF.

J is TRBJ2-7 and V is TRBV7-9; 16 bases are a match to TRBD2. Germline CDR1 SEHNR, CDR2 FQNEAQ (reference sequence). J gave up 2 bases and V 5 bases, and 6 bases lay outside the gene matches. The CDR3 is 17 amino acids. The CDR3 region is CASSPGTSGRATYEQYF. The CDR3 coding sequence is TGTGCCAGCAGCCCCGGGACTAGCGGGAGGGCCACCTACGAGCAGTACTTC.

V usage is TRBV6-1 and J usage is TRBJ2-1; 14 bases line up with TRBD2. This CDR3 is built from 19 residues. Germline CDR1 MNHNS, CDR2 SASEGT. The ends lost 3 bases at V and 0 bases at J; junction bases unmatched: 7. In DNA form, the CDR3 reads TGTGCCAGCAGTGACCCAGGGACTAGCGGGAGAACCTCCTACAATGAGCAGTTCTTC. As protein: CASSDPGTSGRTSYNEQFF.

The chain is built from TRBV7-8 and TRBJ1-5; 7 nucleotides agree with TRBD1. The CDR3 loop spans 15 amino acids. V dropped 5 bases and J dropped 4; count of bases not matched to a gene: 8. CDR1 and CDR2 from the germline V gene are SGHVS and FQNEAQ. CDR3 protein: CASSPRQGGNQPQHF. DNA of the CDR3: TGTGCCAGCAGCCCGCGACAGGGTGGAAATCAGCCCCAGCATTTT.

The chain couples TRBV7-8 to TRBJ2-7; maybe TRBD1 (6 bases). The CDR3 has 14 amino acids. With 5 bases removed from V and 3 bases from J, the gap between germline ends came to 14 bases. Germline CDR1 reads SGHVS; CDR2 reads FQNEAQ. The chain's CDR3 is CASSLGHRDYEQYF. CDR3 DNA: TGTGCCAGCAGCCTCGGGCACAGGGACTACGAGCAGTACTTC.

The chain employs TRBV4-1 and TRBJ2-2; a possible D gene is TRBD1 (5 bases). Germline V CDR1 and CDR2: MGHRA, YSYEKL. The length of the CDR3 is 15 residues. V lost 0 bases to trimming and J lost 5 bases, with 10 bases between them. For the CDR3, the DNA is TGCGCCAGCAGCCAAGAAGGGTCAGGGACCGGGGAGCTGTTTTTT. Its protein product is CASSQEGSGTGELFF.

The chain uses TRBV27 and TRBJ2-7; 15 nucleotides line up with TRBD2. The CDR3 has 16 amino acids. The germline CDR1 and CDR2 sequences are MNHEY and SMNVEV (reference sequence). V was pared by 6 bases and J by 2 bases, with 5 bases of the junction left unmatched. The CDR3 DNA reads TGTGCCAGCAGCAGAGGACTAGCGGGAGGGCCCTACGAGCAGTACTTC. It encodes CASSRGLAGGPYEQYF.

The chain uses TRBV9 and TRBJ2-1; TRBD2 agrees at 7 bases. CDR3 size: 15 residues. From germline, CDR1 is SGDLS and CDR2 YYNGEE. The V gene end was trimmed by 0 bases and the J gene end by 4 bases; junction bases not matched to a gene: 4. The CDR3 loop reads CASSVGLAAYNEQFF. Here the CDR3 DNA reads TGTGCCAGCAGCGTAGGGCTAGCGGCGTACAATGAGCAGTTCTTC. The full variable domain, its missing parts supplied by reference TRBV9 and TRBJ2-1, is DSGVTQTPKHLITATGQRVTLRCSPRSGDLSVYWYQQSLDQGLQFLIQYYNGEERAKGNILERFSAQQFPDLHSELNLSSLELGDSALYFCASSVGLAAYNEQFFGPGTRLTVL.

The chain combines TRBV19 with TRBJ2-7, with D tentatively TRBD1 or TRBD2 (5 bases each). The CDR3 contains 14 residues. V was cut by 5 bases and J by 0 bases, with 11 bases left in between. CDR1 is LNHDA and CDR2 is SQIVND in the germline V gene (reference sequence). The DNA for the CDR3 is TGTGCCAGTAGTCCTCGGGGCCACTCCTACGAGCAGTACTTC. It translates to CASSPRGHSYEQYF.

The gene calls are TRBV15 and TRBJ2-3; no clear D. Germline CDR1 and CDR2: LNHNV and YYDKDF (reference sequence). CDR3 length: 17 residues. The ends were cut back, 4 bases at V and 6 bases at J, with 23 bases in the middle. CDR3 sequence reads: CATSTRGGAHPSDTQYF. The CDR3 DNA reads as TGTGCCACCAGCACTCGCGGTGGCGCCCATCCGAGTGATACGCAGTATTTT.

This chain links TRBV25-1 with TRBJ2-7, with TRBD1 identical over 8 bases. This CDR3 has 13 amino acids. Germline values: CDR1 MGHDK, CDR2 SYGVNS. Unmatched junction bases numbered 6, after V lost 10 bases and J lost 1 base. CDR3 in amino acids: CATGTGRSYEQYF. The CDR3 DNA follows: TGTGCCACCGGGACAGGACGATCCTACGAGCAGTACTTC.

This rearrangement joins TRBV10-3 to TRBJ2-2; either TRBD1 or TRBD2 may fit D (6 bases each). Trimming stripped 11 bases from V and 3 bases from J, with 16 bases between. The germline V gene has CDR1 ENHRY and CDR2 SYGVKD. This CDR3 is 14 amino acids long. CDR3 protein: CAVGSSGDTGELFF. For the CDR3, the DNA is TGTGCCGTCGGGAGCTCAGGGGACACCGGGGAGCTGTTTTTT.

This clone was seen repeatedly, ten times or more. V is TRBV14 and J is TRBJ2-6; the D call may be TRBD1 or TRBD2 (6 bases each). CDR1 and CDR2 (germline): SGHDN, FVKESK. Trimming stripped 3 bases from V and 2 bases from J, with 17 bases between. The CDR3 extends over 18 amino acids. The CDR3 spells CASSHRGLSLPGANVLTF. As DNA, the CDR3 is TGTGCCAGCAGCCACCGGGGGCTATCTCTCCCTGGGGCCAACGTCCTGACTTTC.

This clone showed up just a few times. The chain is built from TRBV4-2 and TRBJ2-7; TRBD2 agrees at 10 bases. Germline-derived CDR1 and CDR2 are LGHNA and YNFKEQ. The CDR3 totals 14 residues. J lost 6 bases, V lost 10 bases, and 12 bases had no gene match. Here the CDR3 DNA reads TGTGCCACAGCCCGGAGGGGACTAGCGCCCGAGCAGTACTTC. Translated, it gives CATARRGLAPEQYF.

The CDR3 loop is CAWMGGTGSYEQYF. DNA of the CDR3: TGTGCCTGGATGGGAGGGACGGGGTCCTACGAGCAGTACTTC. The V gene is TRBV30, the J gene TRBJ2-7; 7 bases are a match to TRBD2. This CDR3 is built from 14 residues. Trimming took 4 bases from V and 1 from J; bases not matched to a gene: 7. The V gene's germline CDR1 is GTSNPN and CDR2 SVGIG (reference sequence).

The chain recombines TRBV5-1 with TRBJ2-3, with no clear D. Germline CDR1 and CDR2: SGHRS and YFSETQ. The V end lost 2 bases, the J end lost 6 bases, and 13 bases lay between the germline ends. This CDR3 region has 14 residues. CDR3 loop: CASSFQGMSDTQYF. CDR3 nucleotides: TGCGCCAGCAGCTTCCAAGGGATGTCCGATACGCAGTATTTT. Drawing the rest from reference TRBV5-1 and TRBJ2-3, the complete variable domain is KAGVTQTPRYLIKTRGQQVTLSCSPISGHRSVSWYQQTPGQGLQFLFEYFSETQRNKGNFPGRFSGRQFSNSRSEMNVSTLELGDSALYLCASSFQGMSDTQYFGPGTRLTVL.

This clone was seen repeatedly, ten times or more. The rearrangement uses TRBV6-1 and TRBJ1-5; D may be TRBD1 (6 bases). V was cut by 7 bases and J by 2 bases, with 15 bases left in between. From germline, CDR1 is MNHNS and CDR2 SASEGT. The CDR3 contains 15 residues. CDR3 bases: TGTGCCAGCAAATGGAAGGGGGAAGGCAATCAGCCCCAGCATTTT. It codes for CASKWKGEGNQPQHF.

The V call is TRBV6-5, the J call TRBJ1-1; the D gene is possibly TRBD1 (5 bases). Germline CDR1 is MNHEY and CDR2 is SVGAGI. This CDR3 is built from 16 residues. Trimming shortened V by 2 bases and J by 1 base, and 14 bases separated the two germline ends. DNA of the CDR3: TGTGCCAGCAGTTACGAGAGGGGCTGGGGGAACACTGAAGCTTTCTTT. Translating it yields CASSYERGWGNTEAFF.

The V gene is TRBV29-1, the J gene TRBJ1-5; 8 nucleotides match TRBD1. The CDR3 consists of 13 residues. Germline CDR1 and CDR2: SQVTM and ANQGSEA. V shed 4 bases and J 7 bases; nucleotides not matched to a gene: 6. Here the CDR3 DNA reads TGCAGCGTTGTGTCAGGACAGGGACAGCCCCAGCATTTT. This codes for CSVVSGQGQPQHF.

The chain couples TRBV11-2 to TRBJ2-7; D call uncertain. Trimming pared 0 bases from V and 1 base from J, leaving 4 bases between. Germline V gives CDR1 SGHAT, CDR2 FQNNGV. CDR3 length equals 13 residues. The chain's CDR3 is CASSLEVSYEQYF. DNA of the CDR3: TGTGCCAGCAGCTTAGAAGTTTCCTACGAGCAGTACTTC.

This chain links TRBV18 with TRBJ2-5; D unresolved. The germline CDR1 and CDR2 sequences are KGHSH and LQKENI. Trimming took 0 bases from V and 4 from J, leaving 6 bases between them. CDR3 size: 13 residues. The CDR3 loop is CASSPPSSETQYF. CDR3 DNA sequence: TGTGCCAGCTCACCACCTAGCTCAGAGACCCAGTACTTC. The complete variable domain, with remaining parts taken from reference TRBV18 and TRBJ2-5, reads NAGVMQNPRHLVRRRGQEARLRCSPMKGHSHVYWYRQLPEEGLKFMVYLQKENIIDESGMPKERFSAEFPKEGPSILRIQQVVRGDSAAYFCASSPPSSETQYFGPGTRLLVL.

There are a few counts of this clone. The rearrangement links TRBV29-1 to TRBJ2-5; 8 bases are a match to TRBD2. This CDR3 is 13 amino acids long. Germline assignment: CDR1 SQVTM and CDR2 ANQGSEA. After removal of 4 bases from V and 5 bases from J, the junction contained 6 bases not matched to a gene. In nucleotides, the CDR3 is TGCAGCGTTGCGCGGGGGGAAGGCGAGACCCAGTACTTC. It is translated as CSVARGEGETQYF.

The J gene is TRBJ2-1, the V gene TRBV30; 13 nucleotides agree with TRBD2. J was trimmed by 0 bases and V by 2 bases; bases with no gene match: 7. Germline values: CDR1 GTSNPN, CDR2 SVGIG (reference sequence). The CDR3 totals 18 residues. The chain's CDR3 is CAWSPGTSGKTSYNEQFF. DNA of the CDR3: TGTGCCTGGAGTCCGGGGACTAGCGGGAAGACCTCCTACAATGAGCAGTTCTTC.